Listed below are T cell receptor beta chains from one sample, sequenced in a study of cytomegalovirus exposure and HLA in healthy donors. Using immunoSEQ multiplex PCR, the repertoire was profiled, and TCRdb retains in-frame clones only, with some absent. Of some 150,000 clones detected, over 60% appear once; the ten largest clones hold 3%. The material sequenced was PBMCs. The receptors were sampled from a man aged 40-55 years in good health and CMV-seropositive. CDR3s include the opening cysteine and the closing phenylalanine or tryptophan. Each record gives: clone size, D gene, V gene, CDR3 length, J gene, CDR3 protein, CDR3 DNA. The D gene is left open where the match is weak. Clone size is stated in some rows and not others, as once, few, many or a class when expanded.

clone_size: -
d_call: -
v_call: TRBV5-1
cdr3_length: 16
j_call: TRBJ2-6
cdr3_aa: CASSLPQSSGANVLTF
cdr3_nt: TGCGCCAGCAGCTTGCCACAGAGCTCTGGGGCCAACGTCCTGACTTTC

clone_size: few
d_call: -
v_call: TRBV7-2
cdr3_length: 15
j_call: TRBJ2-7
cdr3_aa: CASSLGLGETYEQYF
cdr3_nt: TGTGCCAGCAGCTTAGGCTTGGGAGAAACCTACGAGCAGTACTTC

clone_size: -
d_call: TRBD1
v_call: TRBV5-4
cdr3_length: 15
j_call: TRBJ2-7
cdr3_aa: CASSWRGQGALEQYF
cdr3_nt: TGTGCCAGCAGCTGGAGGGGACAGGGGGCGCTTGAGCAGTACTTC

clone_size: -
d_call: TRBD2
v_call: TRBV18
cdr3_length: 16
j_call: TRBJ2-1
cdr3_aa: CASSPVGAGVSNEQFF
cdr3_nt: TGTGCCAGCTCACCGGTCGGAGCGGGAGTATCAAATGAGCAGTTCTTC

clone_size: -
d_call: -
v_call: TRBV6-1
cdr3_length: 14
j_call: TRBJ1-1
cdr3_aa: CASNQGQYLTEAFF
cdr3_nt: TGTGCCAGCAATCAGGGGCAATATCTCACTGAAGCTTTCTTT

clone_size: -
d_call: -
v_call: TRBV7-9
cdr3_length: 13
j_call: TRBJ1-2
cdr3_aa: CASSLDSNYGYTF
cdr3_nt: TGTGCCAGCAGCTTAGACAGTAACTATGGCTACACCTTC

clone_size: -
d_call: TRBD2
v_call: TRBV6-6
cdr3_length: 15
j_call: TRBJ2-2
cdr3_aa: CASSPAGANTGELFF
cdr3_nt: TGTGCCAGCAGTCCAGCGGGGGCGAACACCGGGGAGCTGTTTTTT

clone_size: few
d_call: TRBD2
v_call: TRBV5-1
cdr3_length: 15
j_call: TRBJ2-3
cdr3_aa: CASRPSGRAVDTQYF
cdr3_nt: TGCGCCAGCCGCCCCAGCGGGAGGGCTGTGGATACGCAGTATTTT

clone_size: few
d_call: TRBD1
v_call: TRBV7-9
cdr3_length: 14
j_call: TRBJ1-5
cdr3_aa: CSSSSTGGDQPQHF
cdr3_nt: TGTTCCAGCAGCTCGACAGGGGGGGATCAGCCCCAGCATTTT

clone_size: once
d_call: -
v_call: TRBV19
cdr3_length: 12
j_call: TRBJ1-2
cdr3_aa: CASSPGEHGYTF
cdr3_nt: TGTGCCAGTAGCCCAGGGGAGCACGGCTACACCTTC

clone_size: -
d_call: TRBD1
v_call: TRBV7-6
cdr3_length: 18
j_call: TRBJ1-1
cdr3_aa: CASSPIPDRVIEDTEAFF
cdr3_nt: TGTGCCAGCAGCCCCATCCCTGACAGGGTAATTGAGGACACTGAAGCTTTCTTT

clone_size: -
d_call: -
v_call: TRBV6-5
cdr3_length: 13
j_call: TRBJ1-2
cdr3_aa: CASSPGQNYGYTF
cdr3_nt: TGTGCCAGCAGTCCGGGACAAAACTATGGCTACACCTTC

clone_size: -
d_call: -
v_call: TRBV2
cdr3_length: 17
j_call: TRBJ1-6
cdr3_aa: CASSDTLKSSYNSPLHF
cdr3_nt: TGTGCCAGCAGTGACACCTTGAAGAGCTCCTATAATTCACCCCTCCACTTT

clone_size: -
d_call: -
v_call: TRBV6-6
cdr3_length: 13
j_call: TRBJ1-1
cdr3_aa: CASSHGGITEAFF
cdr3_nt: TGTGCCAGCAGCCATGGGGGGATCACTGAAGCTTTCTTT

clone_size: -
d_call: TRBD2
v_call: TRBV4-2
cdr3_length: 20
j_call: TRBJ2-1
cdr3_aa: CASSPRYAGGGGQRVNEQFF
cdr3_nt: TGTGCCAGCAGCCCAAGGTATGCGGGAGGTGGTGGCCAGAGAGTCAATGAGCAGTTCTTC

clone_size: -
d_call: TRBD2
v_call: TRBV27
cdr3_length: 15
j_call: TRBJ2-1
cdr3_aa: CASTKAGGSYNEQFF
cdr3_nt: TGTGCCAGCACAAAAGCGGGAGGCTCTTACAATGAGCAGTTCTTC

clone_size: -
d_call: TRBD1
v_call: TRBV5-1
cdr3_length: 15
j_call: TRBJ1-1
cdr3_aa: CASSPTGGVNTEAFF
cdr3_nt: TGCGCCAGCAGCCCTACAGGGGGCGTGAACACTGAAGCTTTCTTT

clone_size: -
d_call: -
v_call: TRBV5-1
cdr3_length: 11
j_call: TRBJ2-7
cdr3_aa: CASSFENEQYF
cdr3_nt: TGCGCCAGCAGCTTTGAGAACGAGCAGTACTTC